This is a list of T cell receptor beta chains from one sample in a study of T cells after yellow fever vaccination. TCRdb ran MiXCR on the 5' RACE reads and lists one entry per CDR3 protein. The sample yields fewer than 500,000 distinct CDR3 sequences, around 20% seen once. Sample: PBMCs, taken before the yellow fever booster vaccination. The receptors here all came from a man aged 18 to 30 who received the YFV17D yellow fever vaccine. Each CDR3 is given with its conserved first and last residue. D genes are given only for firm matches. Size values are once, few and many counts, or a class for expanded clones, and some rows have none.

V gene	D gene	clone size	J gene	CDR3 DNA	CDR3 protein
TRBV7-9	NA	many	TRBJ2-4	TGTGCCAGCAGCTTACTTACAGGTCAAAACATTCAGTACTTC	CASSLLTGQNIQYF
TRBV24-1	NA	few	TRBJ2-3	TGTGCCACCAGTGATAAGCAGGGCGACGAGGATACGCAGTATTTT	CATSDKQGDEDTQYF
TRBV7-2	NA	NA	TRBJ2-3	TGTGCCAGCAGCTCCCAGAACGGAGATACGCAGTATTTT	CASSSQNGDTQYF
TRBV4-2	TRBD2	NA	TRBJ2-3	TGTGCCAGCAGCGACGGGCTAGCGGGGGGCGTTGGGTATTTT	CASSDGLAGGVGYF
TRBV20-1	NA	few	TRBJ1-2	TGCAGTGCTCCGGACAGAGTCAGCTATGGCTACACCTTC	CSAPDRVSYGYTF
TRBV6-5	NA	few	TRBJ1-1	TGTGCCAGCAGTTACTCGAAATGGGGAAACACTGAAGCTTTCTTT	CASSYSKWGNTEAFF
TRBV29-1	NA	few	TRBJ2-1	TGCAGCGTCAACCCCTACAATGAGCAGTTCTTC	CSVNPYNEQFF
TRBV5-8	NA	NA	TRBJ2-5	TGTGCCAGCACTCTGGGAATGCAGATTCAAGAGACCCAGTACTTC	CASTLGMQIQETQYF
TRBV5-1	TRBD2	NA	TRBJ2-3	TGCGCCAGCAGCTTGTTCCCTAGCGGGGGCACAGATACGCAGTATTTT	CASSLFPSGGTDTQYF
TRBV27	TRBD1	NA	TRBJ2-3	TGTGCCAGCAGAACACAGGGGCCAGATACGCAGTATTTT	CASRTQGPDTQYF
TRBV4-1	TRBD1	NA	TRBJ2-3	TGCGCCAGCAGCCAAGACAGGGGGAGTACGCAGTATTTT	CASSQDRGSTQYF
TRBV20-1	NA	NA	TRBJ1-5	TGCAGTGCTAGTCGAACGGGGGCGGAAAATCAGCCCCAGCATTTT	CSASRTGAENQPQHF
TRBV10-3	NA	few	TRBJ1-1	TGTGCCGTCAAACGGGGGCAGATGAACACTGAAGCTTTCTTT	CAVKRGQMNTEAFF
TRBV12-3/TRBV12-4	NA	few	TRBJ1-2	TGTGCCAGCCGCTCGGAAGGAGGGCAGAACTATGGCTACACCTTC	CASRSEGGQNYGYTF
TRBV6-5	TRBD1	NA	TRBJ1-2	TGTGCCAGCAGGCGGACAGGGCTCTATGGCTACACCTTC	CASRRTGLYGYTF
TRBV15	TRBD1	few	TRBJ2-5	TGTGCCACCAGCACTACAGGGGGCGGCGAGACCCAGTACTTC	CATSTTGGGETQYF
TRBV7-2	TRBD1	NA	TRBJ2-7	TGTGCCAGCAGCAAAGGGGGCCGAGGAAACGAGCAGTACTTC	CASSKGGRGNEQYF
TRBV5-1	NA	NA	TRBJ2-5	TGCGCCAGCAGCGAAGGTGGGGGAACCCAAGCGGAGACCCAGTACTTC	CASSEGGGTQAETQYF
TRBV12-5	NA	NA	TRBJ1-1	TGTGCTAGTGGTCCCTCACTTACAACCTACACTGAAGCTTTCTTT	CASGPSLTTYTEAFF
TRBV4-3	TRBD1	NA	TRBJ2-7	TGCGCCAGCAGCCAAAGCCCCGGGACAGTCTACGAGCAGTACTTC	CASSQSPGTVYEQYF
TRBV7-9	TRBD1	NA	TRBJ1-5	TGTGCCAGCAGCTTAGCTCAGGGGGCGGATCAGCCCCAGCATTTT	CASSLAQGADQPQHF
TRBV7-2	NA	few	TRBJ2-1	TGTGCCAGCAGGTACGACGCGGGACGGTACAATGAGCAGTTCTTC	CASRYDAGRYNEQFF
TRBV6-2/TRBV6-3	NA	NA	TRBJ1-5	TGTGCCAGCAGGGCCGGCAATCAGCCCCAGCATTTT	CASRAGNQPQHF
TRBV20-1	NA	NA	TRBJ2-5	TGCAGCCCCAGGGGCTCCGGGACTCAAGAGACCCAGTACTTC	CSPRGSGTQETQYF
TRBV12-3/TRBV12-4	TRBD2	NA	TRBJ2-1	TGTGCCAGCAGGTTGAACAGCGGGGGGAAAGATGAGCAGTTCTTC	CASRLNSGGKDEQFF